This TCR beta chain was captured in a study of blood T cell repertoires in COVID-19. J gave up 5 bases and V 6 bases, and 9 bases lay outside the gene matches. This CDR3 spans 15 amino acids. Looked up from germline, CDR1 is MDHEN and CDR2 is SYDVKM. TCRdb keeps only in-frame clones here, not all; method: immunoSEQ multiplex PCR. The table records tens of thousands of clones, approximately 80% of them present only once. This clone appeared a single time. V is TRBV28 and J is TRBJ1-4, with TRBD1 matching over 7 bases. Material for sequencing was peripheral blood. The source of this sequence is a human donor in a cohort sampled during active COVID-19. CDR3 DNA sequence: TGTGCCAGCAGGGGTACCGGGACAGAAAATGAAAAACTGTTTTTT. Translating it yields CASRGTGTENEKLFF. Complete variable domain (other parts from reference TRBV28 and TRBJ1-4): DVKVTQSSRYLVKRTGEKVFLECVQDMDHENMFWYRQDPGLGLRLIYFSYDVKMKEKGDIPEGYSVSREKKERFSLILESASTNQTSMYLCASRGTGTENEKLFFGSGTQLSVL.